This TCR beta chain was profiled in a study of early T cells in non-severe SARS-CoV-2 infection. In the study overall: The study sequenced bulk RNA from unsorted whole blood, with chains unpaired.

Germline CDR1 reads LGHNA; CDR2 reads YNFKEQ. The CDR3 loop spans 14 amino acids. V lost 1 base, J lost 2 bases, and 8 bases lay in between. Individual cDNA molecules received unique molecular identifiers during library preparation. TCRdb reprocessed the 5' RACE reads via MiXCR and lists one record per CDR3 protein. Here the sample spans approximately 67,000 distinct CDR3 sequences, roughly 10% being singletons. Broader study findings: Anti-spike CD8 responses were favored by VDJdb matching, which missed private and CD4 specificities.

This clonotype appeared many times. As yet, its antigen is unknown. Specimen: whole blood. The rearrangement links TRBV4-2 to TRBJ1-1; D unclear. This TCR was sampled from an adult who was a healthcare worker with PCR-confirmed SARS-CoV-2 infection or an uninfected control (not recorded which). The CDR3 here is CASSQVGQNTEAFF. The CDR3 region has the DNA TGTGCCAGCAGCCAAGTAGGGCAAAACACTGAAGCTTTCTTT.